This T cell receptor beta chain stems from a study of cytomegalovirus exposure and HLA in healthy donors. Study overall: In terms of ancestry, the Caucasian-associated cluster contained more than 65% of the approximately 420 genotyped donors.

The PCR ran on 60 Vbeta and 13 Jbeta primers. Using immunoSEQ multiplex PCR, the repertoire was profiled, and TCRdb retains in-frame clones only, with some absent. The sample consists of under 150,000 clones, around 78% of them appearing once. The study's findings and limits: As was reported, the classifier diagnosed cytomegalovirus status with high specificity and sensitivity. Analysis performed later showed TCR beta chains linked to HLA being more clonally expanded than equally common others.

To note about this clone: The antigen is not known.

Trimming took 3 bases from V and 2 from J, leaving 11 bases between them. Germline V gene lookup returns CDR1 LNHDA and CDR2 SQIVND (reference sequence). CDR3 size: 14 residues. This clonotype was obtained from a woman between 40 and 55 years old in good health and CMV-seropositive. Sequencing was carried out using PBMCs. This chain joins TRBV19 and TRBJ2-7; D may be TRBD1 (5 bases). The CDR3 loop is CASSMSTGAYEQYF. In nucleotides, the CDR3 is TGTGCCAGTAGTATGTCTACAGGCGCCTACGAGCAGTACTTC.